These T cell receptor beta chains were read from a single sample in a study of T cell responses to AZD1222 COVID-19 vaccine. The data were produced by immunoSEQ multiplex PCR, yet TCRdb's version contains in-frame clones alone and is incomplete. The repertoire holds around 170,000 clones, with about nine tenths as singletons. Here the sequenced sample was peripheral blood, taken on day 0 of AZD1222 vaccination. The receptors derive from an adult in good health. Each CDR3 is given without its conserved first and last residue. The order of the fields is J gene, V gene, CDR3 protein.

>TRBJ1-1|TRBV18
ASSPPKSLNTEAF
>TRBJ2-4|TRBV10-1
ASSERLVSIQY
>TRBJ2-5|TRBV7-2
ASSFRQVQETQY
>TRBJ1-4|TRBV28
ASSSPPDEKLF
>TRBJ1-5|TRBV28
ASSRSNQPQH
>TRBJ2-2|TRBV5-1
ASSLKTSLGITGELF
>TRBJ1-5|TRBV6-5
ASRTAGRWQPQH
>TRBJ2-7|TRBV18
ASSPPARYYEQY
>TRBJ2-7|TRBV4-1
ASSQARRQGQEQY
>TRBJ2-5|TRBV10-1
ASSDPGEEETQY
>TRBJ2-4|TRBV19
ASKKSGTVAKNIQY
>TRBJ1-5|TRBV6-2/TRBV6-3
ASSSSGNQPQH
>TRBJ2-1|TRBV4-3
ASSQDQGREDEQF
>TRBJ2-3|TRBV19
ASSIDLLKDTQY
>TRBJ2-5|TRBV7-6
ASSPRLAGGYVGETQY
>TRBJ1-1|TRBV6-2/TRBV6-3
ASSWTVGTEAF
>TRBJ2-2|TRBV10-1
AKYGTIHGELF
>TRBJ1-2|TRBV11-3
ASSPWTGLLANYGYT
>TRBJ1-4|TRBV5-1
ASSQTGTQEKLF
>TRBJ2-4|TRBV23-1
ASSQRGLPLAKNIQY
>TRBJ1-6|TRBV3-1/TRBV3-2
ASSPMTGGVGGHNSPLH
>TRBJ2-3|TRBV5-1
ASIAGPLGDTQY
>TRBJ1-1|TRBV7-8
ASSLVRKNTEAF
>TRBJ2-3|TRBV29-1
SVVSVGTDTQY
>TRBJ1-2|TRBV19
ASRTVGYGGYT
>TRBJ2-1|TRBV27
ASSLIRGINEQF
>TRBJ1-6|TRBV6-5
ASRDSYNSPLH
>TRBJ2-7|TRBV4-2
ASSQEGDTSYEQY
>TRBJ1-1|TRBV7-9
ASYSRMNTEAF
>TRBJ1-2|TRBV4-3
ASSQENRQPYGYT
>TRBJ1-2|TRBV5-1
ASSLGAPGYT
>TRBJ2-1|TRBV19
ASSNRGSSYNEQF
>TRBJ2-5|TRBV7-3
ASSLGQQETQY
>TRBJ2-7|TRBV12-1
ASSPRGHSLYEQY
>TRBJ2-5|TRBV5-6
ASSSPSGNQETQY
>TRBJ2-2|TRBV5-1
ASSALVRQGAGELF
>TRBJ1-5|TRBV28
ASSLRHFSNQPQH
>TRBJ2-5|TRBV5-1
ASSLGPVQETQY
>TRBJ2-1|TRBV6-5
ASSYGRFEQF
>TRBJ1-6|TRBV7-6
ASSLRGSYNSPLH
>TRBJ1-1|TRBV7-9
ASSLEPFRSMNTEAF
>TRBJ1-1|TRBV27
ASSSARVPNTEAF
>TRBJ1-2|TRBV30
AWSPGPLNYGYT
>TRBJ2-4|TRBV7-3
ASSSGERGDIQY
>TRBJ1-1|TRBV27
ASSLFGRPNTEAF
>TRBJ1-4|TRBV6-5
ASSYLEQANEKLF
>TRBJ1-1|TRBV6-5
ASSFGMIAF
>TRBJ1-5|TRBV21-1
ASSKRGPDNQPQH
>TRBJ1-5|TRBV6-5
ASIEDRFNQPQH